This TCR beta chain was observed in a study of blood T cell repertoires in COVID-19. At the level of the study: COVID-19 samples collected from the United States, Italy and Spain covered acute and convalescent phases. In each case, the material was cDNA or gDNA derived from T cells, B-cell-depleted T cells, or PBMCs.

As processed by the authors: Amplification of reference gene primers was used by the study to estimate nucleated cell counts. The method was immunoSEQ multiplex PCR; TCRdb's version includes in-frame clones alone and lacks a portion of them. V and J calls and clone size are as listed in that table; D and trimming were resolved from the DNA. The table has around 72,000 clones, about 82% seen once. V trimming: 3 bases; J trimming: 6 bases; junction bases outside the gene matches: 1. Germline CDR1 is KGHSH and CDR2 is LQKENI. The CDR3 is 12 residues long. Input material: peripheral blood. The chain carries TRBV18 and TRBJ2-7, with TRBD2 matching over 8 bases. The TCR comes from a woman aged 60-70 years with acute or convalescent COVID-19. For the CDR3, the DNA is TGTGCCAGCTCACCCCGGGGGGGCGAGCAGTACTTC. Translating gives CASSPRGGEQYF.